The 21 T cell receptor beta chains below all came from one sample that was sequenced in a study of T cells after somatic rescue of genetic block. Some clones are missing from TCRdb's copy, which holds only in-frame ones; the method was immunoSEQ multiplex PCR. Here the sample spans tens of thousands of clones, 75% to 90% being singletons. Sequenced sample: peripheral blood mononuclear cells (PBMCs). The receptors were sampled from a woman aged 18-30 years.

Turning to this clone: With a much larger clone just one base away, this may be a read error. Other DNA sequences in the same sample also yield this CDR3. This chain connects TRBV6-5 to TRBJ1-2; D gene unclear. There are 14 residues in the CDR3. CDR1 is MNHEY and CDR2 is SVGAGI in the germline V gene. The CDR3 DNA reads as TGTGCCAGTAGTTACTCGATTTCCGGTGCCGGCTACACCTTC. Its translation: CASSYSISGAGYTF.

The rearrangement uses TRBV6-5 and TRBJ2-1; TRBD1 agrees at 8 bases. In germline, CDR1 is MNHEY, CDR2 SVGAGI. V gave up 6 bases and J gave up 6 bases; unmatched junction bases: 1. The CDR3 contains 12 residues. The CDR3 loop reads CASSRGPNEQFF. In DNA, the CDR3 is TGTGCCAGCAGCAGGGGGCCCAATGAGCAGTTCTTC.

As regards this clone: At one of its ends the junction is not consistent with the germline gene, which may arise from a read error. The chain joins TRBV7-7 to TRBJ2-1, with 8 bases identical to TRBD2. The CDR3 covers 22 residues. Looked up from germline, CDR1 is SSHAT and CDR2 is FNYEAQ (reference sequence). Here the CDR3 DNA reads TGTGCTAGCAGCTTAGCACCTGCTAGGGTAGCGGGACCCCCAAGAGCTTACAATGAGCAGTTCTTC. Residues: CASSLAPARVAGPPRAYNEQFF.

This clone was found once. The V gene is TRBV4-3, the J gene TRBJ2-7; D gene unclear. There are 15 residues in the CDR3. From germline, CDR1 is LGHNA and CDR2 YSLEER. Between the trimmed V and J ends, which lost 4 bases and 1 base, there was a span of 14 bases. CDR3 in amino acids: CASSPRFRMSYEQYF. The CDR3 DNA follows: TGCGCCAGCAGCCCCCGATTTAGGATGTCCTACGAGCAGTACTTC.

V and J are TRBV25-1 and TRBJ2-1; the D is unclear. Germline V gene data show CDR1 as MGHDK and CDR2 as SYGVNS. This CDR3 is 13 amino acids long. The V and J ends lost 3 bases and 9 bases respectively, with 12 bases between them. The CDR3 is CASSDVLATEQFF. CDR3 sequence (DNA): TGTGCCAGCAGTGACGTCCTTGCGACTGAGCAGTTCTTC.

This clone showed up just once. The rearrangement joins TRBV27 to TRBJ1-1; D gene unclear. The germline V and J ends were trimmed by 5 bases and 6 bases, with 10 bases remaining between them. Germline CDR1 MNHEY, CDR2 SMNVEV (reference sequence). This CDR3 has 12 residues. The CDR3 is CASSGSMSEAFF. As DNA, the CDR3 is TGTGCCAGCAGTGGCAGCATGTCTGAAGCTTTCTTT.

The chain uses TRBV7-9 and TRBJ1-4, with D perhaps matching TRBD1 (5 bases). The CDR3 consists of 18 residues. The V end was cut by 5 bases, the J end by 8 bases, with 27 bases between. In germline, CDR1 is SEHNR, CDR2 FQNEAQ (reference sequence). The CDR3 region is CASSPGQRGGEDAEKLFF. The CDR3 DNA follows: TGTGCCAGCAGCCCAGGACAAAGGGGTGGGGAGGATGCGGAAAAACTGTTTTTT.

The chain recombines TRBV9 with TRBJ2-7; TRBD2 is a possible D gene (5 bases). Trimming shortened V by 3 bases and J by 7 bases, and 17 bases separated the two germline ends. This CDR3 comprises 14 residues. Germline CDR1 reads SGDLS; CDR2 reads YYNGEE. The chain's CDR3 is CASSGSSAGWEQYF. DNA of the CDR3: TGTGCCAGCAGCGGCTCCTCTGCGGGTTGGGAGCAGTACTTC.

The chain carries TRBV9 and TRBJ2-7; TRBD2 aligns across 11 bases. The CDR3 has 15 residues. The junction had 4 bases not matched to a gene; V was cut back by 3 bases and J by 2 bases. Per germline, CDR1 SGDLS and CDR2 YYNGEE. The CDR3 loop is CASSAGTSGTYEQYF. The CDR3 region has the DNA TGTGCCAGCAGCGCCGGGACTAGCGGCACCTACGAGCAGTACTTC.

The rearrangement uses TRBV7-8 and TRBJ2-1; 9 bases are a match to TRBD1. This CDR3 comprises 16 residues. Trimming took 5 bases from V and 9 from J; bases not matched to a gene: 14. Germline V gives CDR1 SGHVS, CDR2 FQNEAQ. The CDR3 bases are TGTGCCAGCAGCATCCAAACAGGGGGCGTGGGGGGTGAGCAGTTCTTC. Its translation is CASSIQTGGVGGEQFF.

This rearrangement joins TRBV2 to TRBJ1-1; no reliable D call. V was cut by 10 bases and J by 8 bases, with 11 bases left in between. CDR1 is SNHLY and CDR2 is FYNNEI in the germline V gene. The CDR3 runs 10 residues. In DNA form, the CDR3 reads TGTGCCACCCCAAGTAGGGAAGCTTTCTTT. Amino acids: CATPSREAFF.

The gene calls are TRBV27 and TRBJ2-7, with TRBD2 matching over 7 bases. J gave up 3 bases and V 1 base, and 3 bases lay outside the gene matches. The CDR3 contains 14 residues. Germline assignment: CDR1 MNHEY and CDR2 SMNVEV (reference sequence). The CDR3 loop reads CASSLWAGDYEQYF. CDR3 nucleotides: TGTGCCAGCAGTTTATGGGCGGGAGACTACGAGCAGTACTTC.

V and J are TRBV5-6 and TRBJ2-4; perhaps TRBD2 as D (5 bases). This CDR3 is 16 amino acids long. V was clipped by 1 base and J by 0 bases, with 11 bases between them. Germline CDR1 is SGHDT and CDR2 is YYEEEE. CDR3 nucleotide sequence: TGTGCCAGCAGCTTGTTAGCGTTACTAGCCAAAAACATTCAGTACTTC. This translates into CASSLLALLAKNIQYF.

This chain links TRBV28 with TRBJ1-1; a weak D match, TRBD1 (6 bases). CDR1 is MDHEN and CDR2 is SYDVKM in the germline V gene. This CDR3 spans 12 amino acids. CDR3 protein: CGMSKGGTEAFF. As DNA, the CDR3 is TGTGGGATGAGTAAAGGGGGGACTGAAGCTTTCTTT.

The chain uses TRBV6-1 and TRBJ2-1, with 12 bases fitting TRBD2. Germline trimming cut 6 bases from V and 10 bases from J; bases unmatched to any gene: 10. CDR1 MNHNS and CDR2 SASEGT come from the germline V gene. CDR3 length: 15 residues. CDR3 in amino acids: CASSAETSGRGEQFF. Here the CDR3 DNA reads TGTGCCAGCAGCGCGGAGACTAGCGGGAGAGGGGAGCAGTTCTTC.

This clone was found once. The rearrangement uses TRBV9 and TRBJ2-7; D gene ambiguous. Germline assignment: CDR1 SGDLS and CDR2 YYNGEE. The ends were cut back, 1 base at V and 4 bases at J, with 18 bases in the middle. CDR3 length equals 16 residues. As DNA, the CDR3 is TGTGCCAGCAGCGTACCCGAGGCGGCAGCCCCATACGAGCAGTACTTC. This sequence encodes CASSVPEAAAPYEQYF.

The chain couples TRBV9 to TRBJ2-7; tentatively, D is TRBD2 (7 bases). CDR3 size: 20 residues. Germline CDR1 SGDLS, CDR2 YYNGEE. Deletions cut 4 bases from V and 1 base from J, with 30 bases between. The CDR3 reads CASSPGGGGSAIALSYEQYF. CDR3 DNA sequence: TGTGCCAGCAGCCCCGGCGGGGGCGGGAGCGCGATTGCCTTGTCCTACGAGCAGTACTTC.

The V call is TRBV9, the J call TRBJ1-1, with 10 bases identical to TRBD1. Germline V lookup: CDR1 SGDLS, CDR2 YYNGEE. Germline trimming cut 4 bases from V and 5 bases from J; bases unmatched to any gene: 5. The CDR3 has 14 residues. The CDR3 coding sequence is TGTGCCAGCAGCCCAACGGGACAGGGGACTGAAGCTTTCTTT. Protein: CASSPTGQGTEAFF.

The CDR3 nucleotides are TGTGCCAGCAGTGAAGCGATGGGCACTGAGCAGTTCTTC. It translates to CASSEAMGTEQFF. The chain carries TRBV6-1 and TRBJ2-1, with D unresolved. Germline lookup yields CDR1 MNHNS and CDR2 SASEGT. The CDR3 contains 13 residues. V shed 0 bases and J shed 9 bases, with 9 bases lying between them.

The chain couples TRBV29-1 to TRBJ2-1, with 7 bases lining up with TRBD2. CDR1 and CDR2 from the germline V gene are SQVTM and ANQGSEA. The CDR3 totals 11 residues. V was clipped by 6 bases and J by 7 bases; unmatched bases: 3. The CDR3 DNA follows: TGCAGCGTGGGGGGGGTTAATGAGCAGTTCTTC. Its protein is CSVGGVNEQFF.

This CDR3 is CASSSPRGNYGYTF. The CDR3 coding sequence is TGTGCCAGCAGCTCGCCCAGGGGGAACTATGGCTACACCTTC. The rearrangement joins TRBV5-6 to TRBJ1-2, with 7 positions matching TRBD1. V dropped 3 bases and J dropped 2; count of bases not matched to a gene: 4. The CDR3 is 14 amino acids. Germline-derived CDR1 and CDR2 are SGHDT and YYEEEE.